This TCR beta chain was found in a study of Graves' ophthalmopathy and Graves' hyperthyroidism. The wider study: Ophthalmopathy absent within 18 months of follow-up marked hyperthyroidism as stable.

RNA transcripts provided the template for amplifying TCR beta CDR3 regions. The first-round RT-PCR employed HTBI primers together with the Qiagen OneStep RT-PCR kit. A multiplex PCR was then performed as the second round. TCRdb processed the multiplex PCR reads anew with MiXCR; each CDR3 protein has one entry. The sample lists about 600,000 distinct CDR3 sequences, just under 40% occurring once. Study conclusions and caveats: Both an approximately 68% sensitivity and an approximately 72% specificity characterized the model's predictions of ophthalmopathy progression. Among thyroid clonotypes expanded above 0.001 frequency, most also appeared in blood. Researchers report that a 13-signature model separated ophthalmopathy from stable hyperthyroidism, posting less than 90% sensitivity and roughly 83% specificity.

With regard to this clonotype: What it binds is not known. One junction end disagrees with the germline gene, perhaps due to a read error.

This CDR3 region has 15 residues. Germline CDR1 reads ENHRY; CDR2 reads SYGVKD. This rearrangement joins TRBV10-3 to TRBJ2-7, with 9 bases fitting TRBD1. The TCR comes from an adult man with Graves' hyperthyroidism. The specimen was peripheral blood or thyroid tissue (not recorded which). The DNA for the CDR3 is TGTGCCAGCAGTGACCCCGGGACAGGGAACTACGAGCAGTACTTC. It encodes CASSDPGTGNYEQYF.